This TCR beta chain was sequenced during a study of blood T cell repertoires in COVID-19. At the level of the study: Material from acute and convalescent COVID-19 was sourced from the United States, Italy and Spain. Sources were T cells, B-cell-depleted T cells, or PBMCs; the material itself was cDNA or gDNA.

V shed 11 bases and J shed 7 bases, with 22 bases lying between them. CDR3 length equals 14 residues. The germline gives CDR1 MDHEN, CDR2 SYDVKM. Original processing notes: Amplification of reference gene primers provided the estimated nucleated cell counts. TCRdb's table, derived via immunoSEQ multiplex PCR, lists solely in-frame clones and lacks some. The DNA gave D and trimming, while V, J and clone size come from that table. The sample includes some 80,000 clones, 65% to 90% seen only once; the top ten take roughly 9.3%. The sample comprised peripheral blood. This chain connects TRBV28 to TRBJ2-3, with D possibly being TRBD2 (7 bases). The sequence was collected from a man aged 45 to 65 with COVID-19, enrolled during active disease. CDR3 loop: CASEGGELPNTQYF. CDR3 DNA: TGTGCCTCGGAAGGGGGGGAGTTACCGAATACGCAGTATTTT.